This entry concerns a single T cell receptor (beta chain). Its antigen is unidentified. This entry belongs to a study of Graves' ophthalmopathy and Graves' hyperthyroidism. Germline CDR1 SNHLY, CDR2 FYNNEI. The V gene end was trimmed by 4 bases and the J gene end by 4 bases; junction bases not matched to a gene: 20. The CDR3 runs 20 residues. The study's findings and limits: Most thyroid clonotypes with frequency above 0.001 were detected in blood too.

Amplification of the TCR beta CDR3 regions used RNA transcripts (as template). HTBI-primed RT-PCR formed the first round, and a multiplex PCR formed the second. One entry per CDR3 protein results from TCRdb running MiXCR on the multiplex PCR reads. Here the sample spans about 1.1 million distinct CDR3 sequences, about 35% being singletons. The gene calls are TRBV2 and TRBJ2-7; 12 positions agree with TRBD2. The receptor was isolated from an adult man with Graves' hyperthyroidism. The sample consisted of peripheral blood or thyroid tissue (not recorded which). The CDR3 sequence: CASSGGLAGPFSQGTYEQYF. The CDR3 DNA follows: TGTGCCAGCAGTGGTGGACTAGCGGGACCCTTCTCACAGGGGACTTACGAGCAGTACTTC.